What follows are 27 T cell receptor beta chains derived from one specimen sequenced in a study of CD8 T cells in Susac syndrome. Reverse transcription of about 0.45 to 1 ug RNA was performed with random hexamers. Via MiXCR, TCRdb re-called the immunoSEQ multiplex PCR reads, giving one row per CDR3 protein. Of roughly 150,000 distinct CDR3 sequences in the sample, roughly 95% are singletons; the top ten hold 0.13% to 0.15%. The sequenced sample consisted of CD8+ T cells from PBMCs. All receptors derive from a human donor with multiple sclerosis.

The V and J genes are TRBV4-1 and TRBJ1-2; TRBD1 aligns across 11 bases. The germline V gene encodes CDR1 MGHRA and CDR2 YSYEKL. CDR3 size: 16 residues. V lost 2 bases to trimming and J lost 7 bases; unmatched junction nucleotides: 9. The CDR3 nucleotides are TGCGCCAGCAGCCAACCGGGACAGGGGGAGTGGAGTGGCTACACCTTC. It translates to CASSQPGQGEWSGYTF.

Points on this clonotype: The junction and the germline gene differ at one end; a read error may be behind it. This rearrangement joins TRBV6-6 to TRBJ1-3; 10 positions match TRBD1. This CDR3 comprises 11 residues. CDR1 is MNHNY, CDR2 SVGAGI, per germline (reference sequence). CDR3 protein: CASSSADRGIF. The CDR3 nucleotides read TGTGCCAGCAGTTCCGCGGACAGGGGGATTTTT.

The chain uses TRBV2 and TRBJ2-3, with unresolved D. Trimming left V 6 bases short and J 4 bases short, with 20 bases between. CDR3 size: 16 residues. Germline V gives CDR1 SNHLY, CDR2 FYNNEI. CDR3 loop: CASRALGSILADTQYF. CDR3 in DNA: TGTGCCAGCAGGGCCTTGGGGTCCATTTTGGCAGATACGCAGTATTTT.

CDR3 in DNA: TGCAGCGGCAGACAGGGGGTGAACACTGAAGCTTTCTTT. It translates to CSGRQGVNTEAFF. V usage is TRBV29-1 and J usage is TRBJ1-1, with 9 bases aligning to TRBD1. V lost 7 bases to trimming and J lost 0 bases; unmatched junction nucleotides: 3. The length of the CDR3 is 13 residues. Per germline, CDR1 SQVTM and CDR2 ANQGSEA. Supplemented by reference TRBV29-1 and TRBJ1-1, the full variable domain reads SAVISQKPSRDICQRGTSLTIQCQVDSQVTMMFWYRQQPGQSLTLIATANQGSEATYESGFVIDKFPISRPNLTFSTLTVSNMSPEDSSIYLCSGRQGVNTEAFFGQGTRLTVV.

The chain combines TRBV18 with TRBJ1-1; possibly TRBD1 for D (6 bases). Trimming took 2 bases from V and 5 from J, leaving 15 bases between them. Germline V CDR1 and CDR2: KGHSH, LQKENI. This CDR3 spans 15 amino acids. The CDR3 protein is CASSPRGEEDTEAFF. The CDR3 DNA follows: TGTGCCAGCTCACCAAGGGGGGAGGAGGATACTGAAGCTTTCTTT.

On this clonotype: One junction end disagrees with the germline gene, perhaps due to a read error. The CDR3 spells CARSSGVAYEQYF. The CDR3 nucleotides read TGTGCCAGGAGTAGCGGGGTAGCCTACGAGCAGTACTTC. The V call is TRBV30, the J call TRBJ2-7; 8 nucleotides align to TRBD2. The CDR3 loop spans 13 amino acids. Germline V CDR1 and CDR2: GTSNPN, SVGIG (reference sequence).

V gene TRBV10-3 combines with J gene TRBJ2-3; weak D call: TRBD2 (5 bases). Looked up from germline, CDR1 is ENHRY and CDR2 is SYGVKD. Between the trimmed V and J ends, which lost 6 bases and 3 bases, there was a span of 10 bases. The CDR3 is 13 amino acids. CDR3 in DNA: TGTGCCATCAGGTACCCGGGGACAGATACGCAGTATTTT. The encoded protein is CAIRYPGTDTQYF.

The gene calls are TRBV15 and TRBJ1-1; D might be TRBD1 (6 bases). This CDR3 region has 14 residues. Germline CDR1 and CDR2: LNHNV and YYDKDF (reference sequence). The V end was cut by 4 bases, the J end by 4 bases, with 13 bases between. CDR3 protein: CATSNARGRTEAFF. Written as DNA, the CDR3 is TGTGCCACCAGCAACGCCCGGGGGCGCACTGAAGCTTTCTTT.

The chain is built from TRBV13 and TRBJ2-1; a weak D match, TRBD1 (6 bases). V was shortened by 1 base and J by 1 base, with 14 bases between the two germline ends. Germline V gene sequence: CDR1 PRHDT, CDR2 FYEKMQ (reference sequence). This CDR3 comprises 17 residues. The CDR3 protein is CASSLVFEGESYNEQFF. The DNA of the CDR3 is TGTGCCAGCAGCTTAGTTTTCGAGGGGGAGTCCTACAATGAGCAGTTCTTC.

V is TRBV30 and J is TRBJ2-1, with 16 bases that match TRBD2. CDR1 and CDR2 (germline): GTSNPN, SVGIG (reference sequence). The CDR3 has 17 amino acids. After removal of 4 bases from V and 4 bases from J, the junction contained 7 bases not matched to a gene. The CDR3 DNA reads TGTGCCTGGACCGGGACTAGCGGGGGGGTATTGTACAATGAGCAGTTCTTC. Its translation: CAWTGTSGGVLYNEQFF.

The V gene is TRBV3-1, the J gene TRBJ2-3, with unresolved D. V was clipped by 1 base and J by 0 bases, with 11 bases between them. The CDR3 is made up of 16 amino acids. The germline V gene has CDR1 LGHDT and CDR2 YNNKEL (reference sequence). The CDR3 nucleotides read TGTGCCAGCAGCCAAGTAGTACTCAGGAGCACAGATACGCAGTATTTT. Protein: CASSQVVLRSTDTQYF.

The CDR3 DNA reads as TGTGCCAGCAGCCAAGAACTGGGCACTGAAGCTTTCTTT. This translates into CASSQELGTEAFF. The chain recombines TRBV3-1 with TRBJ1-1; D remains ambiguous. Deletions cut 0 bases from V and 4 bases from J, with 6 bases between. Germline V gene lookup returns CDR1 LGHDT and CDR2 YNNKEL (reference sequence). CDR3 length equals 13 residues. Full variable domain (outside the CDR3, taken from reference TRBV3-1 and TRBJ1-1): DTAVSQTPKYLVTQMGNDKSIKCEQNLGHDTMYWYKQDSKKFLKIMFSYNNKELIINETVPNRFSPKSPDKAHLNLHINSLELGDSAVYFCASSQELGTEAFFGQGTRLTVV.

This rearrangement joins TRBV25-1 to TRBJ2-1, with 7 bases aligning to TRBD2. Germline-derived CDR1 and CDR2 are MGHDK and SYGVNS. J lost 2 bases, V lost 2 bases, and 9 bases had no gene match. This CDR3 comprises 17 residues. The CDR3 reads CASSEGYAGEAYNEQFF. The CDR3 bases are TGTGCCAGCAGTGAAGGATATGCGGGGGAGGCCTACAATGAGCAGTTCTTC.

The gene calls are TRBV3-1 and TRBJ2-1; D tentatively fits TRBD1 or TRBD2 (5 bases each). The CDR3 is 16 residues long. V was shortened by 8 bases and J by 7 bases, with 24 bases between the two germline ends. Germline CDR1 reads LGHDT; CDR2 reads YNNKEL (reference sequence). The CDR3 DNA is TGTGCCAGCTCCCAAGGGGCCGCGGACTGGGGGAATGAGCAGTTCTTC. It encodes CASSQGAADWGNEQFF.

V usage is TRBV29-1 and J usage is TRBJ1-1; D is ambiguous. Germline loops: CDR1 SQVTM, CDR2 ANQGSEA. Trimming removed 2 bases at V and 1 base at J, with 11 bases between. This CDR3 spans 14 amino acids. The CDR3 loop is CSVERPGGNTEAFF. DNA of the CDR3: TGCAGCGTTGAACGTCCCGGCGGGAACACTGAAGCTTTCTTT.

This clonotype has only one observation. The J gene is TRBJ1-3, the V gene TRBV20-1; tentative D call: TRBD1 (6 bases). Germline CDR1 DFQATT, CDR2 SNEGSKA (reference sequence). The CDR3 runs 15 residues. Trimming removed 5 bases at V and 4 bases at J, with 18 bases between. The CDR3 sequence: CSAPDARGNGNTIYF. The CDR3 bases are TGCAGTGCTCCGGATGCCAGGGGCAACGGAAACACCATATATTTT.

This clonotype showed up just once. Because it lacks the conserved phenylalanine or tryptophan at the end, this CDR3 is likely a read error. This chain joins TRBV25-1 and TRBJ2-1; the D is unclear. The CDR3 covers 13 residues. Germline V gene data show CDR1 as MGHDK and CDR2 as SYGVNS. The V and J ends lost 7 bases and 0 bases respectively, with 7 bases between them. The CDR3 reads CASTPGSYNEQFL. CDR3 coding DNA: TGTGCCAGCACCCCAGGCTCCTACAATGAGCAGTTCCTC.

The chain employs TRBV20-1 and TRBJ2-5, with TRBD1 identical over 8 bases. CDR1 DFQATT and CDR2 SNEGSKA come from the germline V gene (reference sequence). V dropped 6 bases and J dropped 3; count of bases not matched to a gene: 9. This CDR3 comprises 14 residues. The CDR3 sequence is CSATPGTGEETQYF. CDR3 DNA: TGCAGTGCGACCCCCGGGACAGGAGAAGAGACCCAGTACTTC.

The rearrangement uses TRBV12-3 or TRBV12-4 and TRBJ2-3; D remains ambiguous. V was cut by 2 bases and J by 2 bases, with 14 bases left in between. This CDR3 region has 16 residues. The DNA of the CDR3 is TGTGCCAGCAGTTTAATCCCCCCGGCTATCACAGATACGCAGTATTTT. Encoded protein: CASSLIPPAITDTQYF.

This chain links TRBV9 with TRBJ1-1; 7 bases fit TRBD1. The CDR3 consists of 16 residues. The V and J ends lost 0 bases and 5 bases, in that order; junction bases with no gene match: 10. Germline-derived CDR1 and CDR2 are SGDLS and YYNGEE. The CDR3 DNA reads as TGTGCCAGCAGCGTAGAAGGGGGACAGTTGGGAACTGAAGCTTTCTTT. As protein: CASSVEGGQLGTEAFF.

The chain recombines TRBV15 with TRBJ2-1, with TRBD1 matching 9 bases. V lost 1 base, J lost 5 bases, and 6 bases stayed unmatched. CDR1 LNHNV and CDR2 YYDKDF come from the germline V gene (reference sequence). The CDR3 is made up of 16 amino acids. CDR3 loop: CATSRVRDRGNNEQFF. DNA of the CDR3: TGTGCCACCAGCAGAGTACGAGACAGGGGGAACAATGAGCAGTTCTTC.

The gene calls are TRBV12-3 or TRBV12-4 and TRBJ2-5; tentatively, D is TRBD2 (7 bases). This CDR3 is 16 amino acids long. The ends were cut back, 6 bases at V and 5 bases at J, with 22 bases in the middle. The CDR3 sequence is CASSDSWGGAWETQYF. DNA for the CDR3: TGTGCCAGCAGCGACAGCTGGGGGGGGGCGTGGGAGACCCAGTACTTC.

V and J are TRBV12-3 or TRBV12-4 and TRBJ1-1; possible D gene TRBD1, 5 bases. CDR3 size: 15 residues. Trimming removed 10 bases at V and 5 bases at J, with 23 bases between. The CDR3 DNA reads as TGTGCCACAGTCCCCAGGGTTCAGCCATTGACTGAAGCTTTCTTT. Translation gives CATVPRVQPLTEAFF.

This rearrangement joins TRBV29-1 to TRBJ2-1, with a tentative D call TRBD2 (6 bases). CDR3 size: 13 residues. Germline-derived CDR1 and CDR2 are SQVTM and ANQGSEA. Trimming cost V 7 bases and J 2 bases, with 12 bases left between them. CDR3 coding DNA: TGCAGCGCGGAGGGCATTCCCTACAATGAGCAGTTCTTC. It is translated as CSAEGIPYNEQFF.

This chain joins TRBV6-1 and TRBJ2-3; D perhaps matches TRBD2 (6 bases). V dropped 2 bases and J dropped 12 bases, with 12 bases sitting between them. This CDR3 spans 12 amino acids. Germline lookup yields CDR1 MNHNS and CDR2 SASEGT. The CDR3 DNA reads TGTGCCAGCAGTGAATGGGGGGAGCTACAGTATTTT. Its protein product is CASSEWGELQYF.

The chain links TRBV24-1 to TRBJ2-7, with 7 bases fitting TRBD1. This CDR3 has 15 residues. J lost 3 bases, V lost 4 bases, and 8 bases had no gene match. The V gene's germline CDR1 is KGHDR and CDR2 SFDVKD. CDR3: CATSEIQGIFYEQYV. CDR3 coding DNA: TGTGCCACCAGTGAGATACAGGGGATCTTCTACGAGCAGTACGTC.

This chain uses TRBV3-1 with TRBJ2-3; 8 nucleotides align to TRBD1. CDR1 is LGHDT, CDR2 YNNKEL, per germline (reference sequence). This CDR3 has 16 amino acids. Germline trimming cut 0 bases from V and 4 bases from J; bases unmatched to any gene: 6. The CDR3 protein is CASSQDWTGRSDTQYF. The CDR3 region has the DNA TGTGCCAGCAGCCAAGATTGGACAGGGAGATCAGATACGCAGTATTTT.